This T cell receptor (beta chain) was sequenced during a study of early stage breast cancer tumors. Study as a whole: ER+/PR+/HER2- status applied to about 80% of the 16 invasive breast tumors. General study findings and limits: Compared with adjacent normal breast, tumors showed about 2.4-fold denser, more clonal T cells.

Each tumor contributed about 18-50 mg of diced tissue. As for this clone: The antigen is unknown.

The CDR3 spans 15 residues. Per the germline V gene, CDR1 is SGDLS and CDR2 is YYNGEE. Unmatched junction bases numbered 9, after V lost 4 bases and J lost 4 bases. Each sample had two DNA replicates, 0.5 to 0.65 ug blood or around 1.4 ug tissue. Here immunoSEQ multiplex PCR was the method, and the copy in TCRdb shows in-frame clones only, minus some. The table includes some 5,000 clones, roughly 60% detected once. The sequencing input was breast tumor tissue. The chain employs TRBV9 and TRBJ2-3; TRBD2 agrees at 7 bases. The clonotype originates from a person aged 45 to 59 with breast cancer. Here the CDR3 reads CASSPRGVGADTQYF. The CDR3 region has the DNA TGTGCCAGCAGCCCCCGGGGGGTGGGCGCAGATACGCAGTATTTT. The full variable domain, in which reference TRBV9 and TRBJ2-3 provide the parts outside the CDR3, is DSGVTQTPKHLITATGQRVTLRCSPRSGDLSVYWYQQSLDQGLQFLIQYYNGEERAKGNILERFSAQQFPDLHSELNLSSLELGDSALYFCASSPRGVGADTQYFGPGTRLTVL.